A selection of T cell receptor beta chains follows, all from one sample in a study of radiotherapy plus CTLA-4 blockade in lung cancer. Here immunoSEQ multiplex PCR was the method, and the copy in TCRdb shows in-frame clones only, minus some. The table records around 65,000 clones, 70% to 85% of them present only once. The sample consisted of peripheral blood, taken from a patient treated with radiotherapy plus ipilimumab. All receptors come from a human donor with non-small cell lung cancer who had a complete response to radiotherapy plus ipilimumab. Both conserved end residues are trimmed from each CDR3. Size is stated for part of the rows, as once, few or many counts, or as a class when the clone is expanded.

v_call clone_size cdr3_aa
TRBV11-2 NA ASSAGQSRGGSETQY
TRBV28 NA ASSGTEHSNQPQH
TRBV6-1 NA ASSGGQGVSFQPQH
TRBV4-1 few ASSQVMTGENTQY
TRBV30 NA AWSNKGLADNEQF
TRBV11-3 NA ASSSPRLSGNTIY
TRBV29-1 NA SVEEDRVAEEQY
TRBV5-4 NA ASSSRTGALNTEAF
TRBV19 NA ASSTPGQIMNTEAF
TRBV7-2 NA ASSLGVVNTQY
TRBV6-6 NA ASRTGGGGANVLT
TRBV6-5 NA ASSRTVGNTEAF
TRBV6-5 few ASSYSPTMNTEAF
TRBV19 once ASQTVSNQPQH
TRBV18 few ASSTGFGYGYT
TRBV29-1 NA SVGTPGRNYGYT
TRBV7-2 NA ASSYPRGLADTQY
TRBV30 NA AWSSQVLLAGELF
TRBV5-4 medium-sized ASSFPGRARDYGYT
TRBV5-1 NA ASSSLTDSYEQY
TRBV2 NA ASSERAGIGNTGELF
TRBV5-4 once ASSSSPPETQY
TRBV19 NA ASRLGLNYGYT
TRBV5-1 NA ASSQDIYNEQF
TRBV7-2 NA ASSSVRETQY
TRBV7-8 NA ASSSADPGQGAGGYT